The 10 T cell receptor gamma chains in this list originate from one sample, sequenced in a study of Vδ1+ human thymocytes (dated by TCRdb to the late 2010s). Instrument on record: Illumina MiSeq. RNA was extracted with the RNeasy mini kit and reverse transcribed using Superscript III. To generate the CDR3 amplicons, a multiplex PCR was run using pooled V-gene forward primers together with a constant-region reverse primer that carried Illumina adaptor overhangs. TCRdb called clones from the public reads with CATT, and repeated DNA sequences were later combined into one row. Here the sample has more than 35,000 gamma-chain clones; 20% occur a single time. The ten top clones hold about 2% of the sample. The investigation overall reported the following: Unlike the oligoclonal repertoires in peripheral blood, the thymic TRG and TRD repertoires appeared highly polyclonal, with Gaussian CDR3 length distributions.

No antigens are known for them. Sequenced input: Vdelta1+ gamma-delta thymocytes from the thymus. Per the publication, the cell subset or site label means: FACS-sorted CD3+ TCRalphabeta- TCRVdelta1+ TCRVdelta2- thymocytes. The origin of the receptors is a girl under three years old who had congenital heart surgery.

There are a few counts of this clone. This sequence joins TRGV8 and TRGJ1 or TRGJ2. The CDR3 covers 12 residues. V was pared by 6 bases and J by 5 bases, with 7 bases of the junction left unmatched. Per the germline V gene, CDR1 is VENAVY and CDR2 is YDSYNSRV. The CDR3 DNA reads TGTGCCACCTGGAATTTCGATTATAAGAAACTCTTT. It yields the protein CATWNFDYKKLF.

J is TRGJ1 or TRGJ2 and V is TRGV9. The CDR3 consists of 13 residues. Germline CDR1 is GITISATS and CDR2 is ISYDGTV (reference sequence). V gave up 3 bases and J gave up 8 bases; unmatched junction bases: 10. In DNA, the CDR3 is TGTGCCTTGTGGGAGATACACTCCGATAAGAAACTCTTT. Amino acid sequence: CALWEIHSDKKLF.

The rearrangement joins TRGV5 to TRGJ1 or TRGJ2. The CDR3 has 12 residues. Germline V lookup: CDR1 VINAFY, CDR2 YDVSNSKD. J was trimmed by 12 bases and V by 0 bases; bases with no gene match: 8. The CDR3 DNA reads TGTGCCACCTGGGACAGGCCAAGGGGGAAACTCTTT. This encodes CATWDRPRGKLF.

In this sample, this clone turned up a few times. The gene calls are TRGV3 and TRGJP1. The junction had 1 base not matched to a gene; V was cut back by 3 bases and J by 0 bases. Germline lookup yields CDR1 VTNTFY and CDR2 YDVSTARD (reference sequence). CDR3 length: 14 residues. The CDR3 DNA reads as TGTGCCACCTGGGACGATACCACTGGTTGGTTCAAGATATTT. Its protein product is CATWDDTTGWFKIF.

This clone was detected only a few times. The chain joins TRGV4 to TRGJ1 or TRGJ2. The CDR3 spans 13 residues. J gave up 10 bases and V 5 bases, and 14 bases lay outside the gene matches. Looked up from germline, CDR1 is EGSTGY and CDR2 is YDSYTSSV. CDR3 nucleotide sequence: TGTGCCACCTGGGTGATAACAGGACTCAAGAAACTCTTT. It is translated as CATWVITGLKKLF.

Turning to this clone: A read error may be the cause here, since a much bigger clone is one base away. The chain recombines TRGV8 with TRGJ1 or TRGJ2. CDR1 is VENAVY and CDR2 is YDSYNSRV in the germline V gene. With V trimmed by 3 bases and J by 12 bases, 2 bases remained unmatched. The CDR3 is made up of 9 amino acids. CDR3 nucleotide sequence: TGTGCCACCTGGGATGCGAAACTCTTT. Translating gives CATWDAKLF.

This clone has only a few counts. This sample includes further DNA sequences coding for the same CDR3. V usage is TRGV8 and J usage is TRGJ1 or TRGJ2. Trimming at V came to 1 base and at J to 6 bases, leaving 3 bases not matched to a gene. The CDR3 is 12 amino acids. The germline V gene encodes CDR1 VENAVY and CDR2 YDSYNSRV. The CDR3 DNA reads as TGTGCCACCTGGGATAGCGGTTATAAGAAACTCTTT. Residues: CATWDSGYKKLF.

This clone was recorded many times. This sequence may be a read error, since a much larger clone differs from it by one base. Other DNA sequences from this sample encode an identical CDR3 as well. This chain connects TRGV9 to TRGJ1 or TRGJ2. V shed 1 base, J shed 5 bases, and the junction held 2 bases outside the gene matches. The CDR3 has 12 residues. Germline values: CDR1 GITISATS, CDR2 ISYDGTV (reference sequence). CDR3 protein: CALWEVDYKKLF. CDR3 sequence (DNA): TGTGCCTTGTGGGAGGTTGATTATAAGAAACTCTTT.

This clone was seen a handful of times. The chain recombines TRGV8 with TRGJP2. With V trimmed by 0 bases and J by 6 bases, 19 bases remained unmatched. CDR1 and CDR2 (germline): VENAVY, YDSYNSRV. The CDR3 consists of 19 residues. In DNA form, the CDR3 reads TGTGCCACCTGGGATAGGGGGCATCCAGTAGGCAATGGTGATTGGATCAAGACGTTT. As protein: CATWDRGHPVGNGDWIKTF.

This clone was picked up one time. V gene TRGV3 combines with J gene TRGJ1 or TRGJ2. V was clipped by 2 bases and J by 6 bases; unmatched bases: 13. Germline loops: CDR1 VTNTFY, CDR2 YDVSTARD (reference sequence). The CDR3 runs 15 residues. The CDR3 sequence: CATWDTPVGSYKKLF. The CDR3 DNA follows: TGTGCCACCTGGGACACGCCCGTTGGGTCTTATAAGAAACTCTTT.